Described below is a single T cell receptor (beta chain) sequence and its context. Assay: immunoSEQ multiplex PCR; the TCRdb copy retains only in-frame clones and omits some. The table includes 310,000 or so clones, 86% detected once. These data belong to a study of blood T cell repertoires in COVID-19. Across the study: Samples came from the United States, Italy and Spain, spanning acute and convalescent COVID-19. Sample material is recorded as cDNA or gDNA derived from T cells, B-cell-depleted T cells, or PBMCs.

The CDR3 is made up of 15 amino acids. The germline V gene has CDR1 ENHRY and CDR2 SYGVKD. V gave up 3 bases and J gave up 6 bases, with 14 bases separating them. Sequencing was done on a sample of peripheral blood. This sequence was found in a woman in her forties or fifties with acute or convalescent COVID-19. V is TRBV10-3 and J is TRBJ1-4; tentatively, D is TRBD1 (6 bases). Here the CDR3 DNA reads TGTGCCATCAGTGATATGGGAGGGGGGGATGAAAAACTGTTTTTT. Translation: CAISDMGGGDEKLFF.